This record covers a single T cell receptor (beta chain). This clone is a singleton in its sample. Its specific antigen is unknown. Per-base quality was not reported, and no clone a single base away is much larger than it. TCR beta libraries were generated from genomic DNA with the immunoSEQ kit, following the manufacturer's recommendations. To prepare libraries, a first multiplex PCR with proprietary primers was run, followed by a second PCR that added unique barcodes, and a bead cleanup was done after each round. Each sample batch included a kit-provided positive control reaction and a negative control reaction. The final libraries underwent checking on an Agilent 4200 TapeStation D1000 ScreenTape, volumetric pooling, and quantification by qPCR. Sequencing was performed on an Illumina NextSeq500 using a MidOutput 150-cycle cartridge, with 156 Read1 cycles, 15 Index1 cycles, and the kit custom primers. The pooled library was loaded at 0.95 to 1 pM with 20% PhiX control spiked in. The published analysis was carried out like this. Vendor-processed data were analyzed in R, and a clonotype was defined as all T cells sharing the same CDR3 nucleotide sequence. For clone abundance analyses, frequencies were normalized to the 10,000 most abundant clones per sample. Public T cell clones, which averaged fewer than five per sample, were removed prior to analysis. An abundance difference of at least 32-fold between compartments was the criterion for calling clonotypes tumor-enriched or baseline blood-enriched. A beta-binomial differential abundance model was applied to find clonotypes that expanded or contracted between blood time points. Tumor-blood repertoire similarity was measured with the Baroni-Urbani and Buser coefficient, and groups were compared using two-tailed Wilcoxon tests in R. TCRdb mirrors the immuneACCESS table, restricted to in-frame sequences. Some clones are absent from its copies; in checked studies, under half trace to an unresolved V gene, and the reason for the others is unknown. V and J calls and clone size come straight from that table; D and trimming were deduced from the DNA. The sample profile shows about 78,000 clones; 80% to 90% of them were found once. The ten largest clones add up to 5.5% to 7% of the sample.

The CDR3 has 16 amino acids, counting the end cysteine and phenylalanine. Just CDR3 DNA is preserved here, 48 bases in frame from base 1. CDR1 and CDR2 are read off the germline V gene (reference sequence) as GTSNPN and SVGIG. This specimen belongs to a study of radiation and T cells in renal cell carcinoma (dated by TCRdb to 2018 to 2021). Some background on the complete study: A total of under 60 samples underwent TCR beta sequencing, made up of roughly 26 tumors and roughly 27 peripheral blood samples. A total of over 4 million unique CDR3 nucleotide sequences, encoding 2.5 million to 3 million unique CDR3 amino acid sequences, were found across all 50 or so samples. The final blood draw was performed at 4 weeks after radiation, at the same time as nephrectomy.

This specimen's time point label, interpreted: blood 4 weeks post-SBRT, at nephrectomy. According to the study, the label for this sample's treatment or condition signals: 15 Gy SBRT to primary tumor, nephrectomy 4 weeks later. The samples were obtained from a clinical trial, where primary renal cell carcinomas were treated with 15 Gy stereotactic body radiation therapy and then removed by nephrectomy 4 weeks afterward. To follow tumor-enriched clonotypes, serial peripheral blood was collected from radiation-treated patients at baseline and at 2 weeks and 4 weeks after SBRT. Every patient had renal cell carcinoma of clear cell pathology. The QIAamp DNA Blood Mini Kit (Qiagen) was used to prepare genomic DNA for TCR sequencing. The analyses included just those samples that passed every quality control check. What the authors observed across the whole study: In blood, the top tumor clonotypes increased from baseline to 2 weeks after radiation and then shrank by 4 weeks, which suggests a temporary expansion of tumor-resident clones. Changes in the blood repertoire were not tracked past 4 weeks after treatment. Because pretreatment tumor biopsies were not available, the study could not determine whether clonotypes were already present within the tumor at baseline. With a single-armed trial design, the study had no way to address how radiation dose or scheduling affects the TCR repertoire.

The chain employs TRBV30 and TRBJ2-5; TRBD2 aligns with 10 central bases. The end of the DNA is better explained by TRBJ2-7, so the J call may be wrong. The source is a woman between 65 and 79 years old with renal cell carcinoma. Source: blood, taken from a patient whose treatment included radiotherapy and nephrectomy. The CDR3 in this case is CAWSVGPSGGAYEQYF. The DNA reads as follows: TGTGCCTGGAGTGTAGGTCCGAGCGGGGGGGCCTACGAGCAGTACTTC.